The rows below give T cell receptor beta chains drawn from one sample of a study of technical replicates of blood from several donors. This table comes from immunoSEQ multiplex PCR, and its TCRdb copy is limited to in-frame clones, with some not included. The sample holds approximately 81,000 clones, nearly 97% seen once. The material sequenced was T cells isolated from PBMCs. These receptors came from a human donor in good health. CDR3s include the opening cysteine and the closing phenylalanine or tryptophan. A D gene is named only where the DNA matches it firmly. Size is omitted from some rows. Given values are once, few, many or a class for expanded clones.

J gene	D gene	clone size	V gene	CDR3 protein	CDR3 DNA
TRBJ1-5	.	.	TRBV4-1	CASSQEGDGGYQPQHF	TGCGCCAGCAGCCAAGAAGGGGATGGGGGGTATCAGCCCCAGCATTTT
TRBJ2-3	.	.	TRBV7-2	CASSLAPGGVHTQYF	TGTGCCAGCAGCTTAGCGCCGGGCGGGGTCCATACGCAGTATTTT
TRBJ2-1	TRBD2	.	TRBV30	CAWNLRSSGTYEQFF	TGTGCCTGGAACCTCAGGAGTAGCGGGACCTATGAGCAGTTCTTC
TRBJ1-1	.	.	TRBV11-3	CASSLTRGWAFF	TGTGCCAGCAGTTTGACCCGGGGGTGGGCTTTCTTT
TRBJ2-7	TRBD2	.	TRBV2	CASRLAGGKEYF	TGTGCCAGCAGACTAGCGGGAGGAAAGGAGTACTTC
TRBJ1-2	.	.	TRBV29-1	CSDMTDSYGYTF	TGCAGTGATATGACAGACTCCTATGGCTACACCTTC
TRBJ2-7	TRBD2	.	TRBV7-6	CASSLVPFLAGAHEQYF	TGTGCCAGCAGCTTAGTGCCCTTTCTAGCGGGAGCCCACGAGCAGTACTTC
TRBJ2-1	.	.	TRBV10-1	CASSDGGDYNEQFF	TGCGCCAGCAGTGATGGCGGGGACTACAATGAGCAGTTCTTC
TRBJ2-3	TRBD2	.	TRBV18	CASSPPWGGSTDTQYF	TGTGCCAGCTCACCACCGTGGGGCGGGAGTACAGATACGCAGTATTTT
TRBJ1-5	.	.	TRBV9	CASSVGPSNQPQHF	TGTGCCAGCAGCGTAGGTCCGTCTAATCAGCCCCAGCATTTT
TRBJ2-1	TRBD2	.	TRBV19	CASSMTSGGSGGEQFF	TGTGCCAGTAGTATGACTAGCGGGGGTTCCGGGGGTGAGCAGTTCTTC
TRBJ2-5	.	.	TRBV11-3	CASSDYRDQETQYF	TGTGCCAGCAGCGATTACCGGGACCAAGAGACCCAGTACTTC
TRBJ1-2	.	.	TRBV19	CASSIGNSYTF	TGTGCCAGTAGTATAGGGAACAGTTACACCTTC
TRBJ2-2	TRBD1	.	TRBV7-3	CASSLTGGDGELFF	TGTGCCAGCAGCTTAACAGGGGGCGACGGGGAGCTGTTTTTT
TRBJ1-2	.	.	TRBV27	CASSPGQPNYGYTF	TGTGCCAGCAGCCCCGGACAGCCTAACTATGGCTACACCTTC
TRBJ1-2	TRBD1	.	TRBV7-9	CASSLGQGADYGYTF	TGTGCCAGCAGCTTGGGACAGGGAGCGGACTATGGCTACACCTTC
TRBJ2-5	TRBD2	.	TRBV5-1	CASRTLGVAGVASETQYF	TGCGCCAGCAGAACTCTAGGAGTAGCGGGAGTAGCCTCGGAGACCCAGTACTTC
TRBJ2-5	TRBD2	.	TRBV19	CASSIPGLAERGETQYF	TGTGCCAGTAGTATCCCTGGACTAGCGGAGCGGGGAGAGACCCAGTACTTC
TRBJ2-7	TRBD1	.	TRBV5-1	CASSFRQGESYEQYF	TGCGCCAGCAGCTTTCGACAGGGTGAATCCTACGAGCAGTACTTC
TRBJ2-7	.	.	TRBV27	CASSLAGWDEQYF	TGTGCCAGCAGTTTGGCAGGGTGGGACGAGCAGTACTTC
TRBJ1-1	TRBD1	.	TRBV14	CASSYFTTQGFITEAFF	TGTGCCAGCAGCTATTTTACGACACAGGGGTTTATAACTGAAGCTTTCTTT
TRBJ1-2	TRBD1	.	TRBV9	CASSVVAGGGGYTF	TGTGCCAGCAGCGTAGTGGCAGGGGGCGGTGGCTACACCTTC
TRBJ2-7	TRBD2	.	TRBV13	CASSLVSRASGSYEQYF	TGTGCCAGCAGCTTAGTGTCAAGGGCTAGCGGGAGCTACGAGCAGTACTTC
TRBJ1-1	TRBD1	.	TRBV28	CASRQGYLNTEAFF	TGTGCCAGTCGACAGGGATACCTGAACACTGAAGCTTTCTTT
TRBJ2-2	.	.	TRBV4-1	CASSQEGRITGELFF	TGCGCCAGCAGCCAAGAGGGGCGGATAACCGGGGAGCTGTTTTTT
TRBJ1-1	.	once	TRBV6-5	CASRKDSLNTEAFF	TGTGCCAGCAGAAAGGACAGTCTGAACACTGAAGCTTTCTTT
TRBJ2-3	.	.	TRBV6-5	CASSYSAPGGTDTQYF	TGTGCCAGCAGTTACTCAGCGCCGGGAGGCACAGATACGCAGTATTTT
TRBJ2-3	.	.	TRBV7-2	CASSLASPSTDTQYF	TGTGCCAGCAGCTTAGCTAGTCCCAGCACAGATACGCAGTATTTT
TRBJ1-1	TRBD1	.	TRBV7-6	CASSLVLGTGNTEAFF	TGTGCCAGCAGCTTAGTTCTTGGGACAGGGAACACTGAAGCTTTCTTT
TRBJ1-5	.	.	TRBV5-6	CASSRYGQFNQPQHF	TGTGCCAGCAGCCGCTATGGACAGTTCAATCAGCCCCAGCATTTT
TRBJ1-5	TRBD1	.	TRBV6-4	CASRGQKHRGPSNQPQHF	TGTGCCAGCAGGGGCCAAAAACACAGGGGGCCTAGCAATCAGCCCCAGCATTTT
TRBJ1-5	TRBD1	.	TRBV7-2	CASSLRTGSNQPQHF	TGTGCCAGCAGCTTAAGGACAGGGTCCAATCAGCCCCAGCATTTT
TRBJ1-2	TRBD1	.	TRBV10-3	CAISLGQGRTNYGYTF	TGTGCCATCTCTTTAGGACAGGGACGAACTAACTATGGCTACACCTTC
TRBJ2-3	TRBD1	.	TRBV5-1	CASSKQGMRSDTQYF	TGCGCCAGCAGCAAACAGGGGATGAGGTCAGATACGCAGTATTTT
TRBJ2-3	.	.	TRBV6-1	CASSEGQHTDTQYF	TGTGCCAGCAGTGAAGGGCAACACACAGATACGCAGTATTTT
TRBJ1-1	.	.	TRBV29-1	CSGFLAHMNTEAFF	TGCAGCGGGTTTCTAGCGCACATGAACACTGAAGCTTTCTTT
TRBJ2-1	.	once	TRBV5-6	CASSLVYLNEQFF	TGTGCCAGCAGCTTGGTTTACCTAAATGAGCAGTTCTTC
TRBJ2-3	TRBD2	.	TRBV10-3	CATSSGRAGDTQYF	TGTGCCACTTCTAGCGGGAGGGCTGGAGATACGCAGTATTTT
TRBJ2-5	.	.	TRBV4-2	CASSQASAQETQYF	TGTGCCAGCAGCCAAGCTAGCGCGCAAGAGACCCAGTACTTC
TRBJ2-2	TRBD2	.	TRBV4-2	CASSQYEGLAGNGELFF	TGTGCCAGCAGCCAATATGAAGGGCTAGCGGGAAACGGGGAGCTGTTTTTT
TRBJ1-1	.	.	TRBV28	CASSLRLNTEAFF	TGTGCCAGCAGCCTAAGATTGAACACTGAAGCTTTCTTT
TRBJ1-1	.	.	TRBV27	CASSIVQGSEAFF	TGTGCCAGCAGTATCGTACAGGGATCTGAAGCTTTCTTT
TRBJ2-1	TRBD1	.	TRBV10-3	CAISGRDRGLHEQFF	TGTGCCATCAGTGGGAGGGACAGGGGTTTACATGAGCAGTTCTTC
TRBJ2-1	.	.	TRBV5-1	CASSHTREFDEQFF	TGCGCCAGCAGCCACACCCGGGAGTTCGATGAGCAGTTCTTC
TRBJ2-7	TRBD2	.	TRBV11-1	CASSFSGLGHEQYF	TGTGCCAGCAGCTTTTCGGGACTAGGGCACGAGCAGTACTTC
TRBJ2-2	.	.	TRBV19	CASMSVQRSTGELFF	TGTGCCAGTATGTCGGTCCAGAGGTCCACCGGGGAGCTGTTTTTT
TRBJ2-7	TRBD1	.	TRBV7-2	CASSSRVGQGALEQYF	TGTGCCAGCAGCTCGAGGGTTGGACAGGGGGCATTAGAGCAGTACTTC
TRBJ2-7	.	.	TRBV28	CATAAASDHEQYF	TGTGCCACCGCGGCGGCGAGTGACCACGAGCAGTACTTC
TRBJ2-7	TRBD2	.	TRBV7-8	CASSLYPSGAYEQYF	TGTGCCAGCAGCTTATATCCTAGCGGCGCCTACGAGCAGTACTTC
TRBJ2-5	.	.	TRBV9	CASSPYSGPGGETQYF	TGTGCCAGCTCCCCTTATAGCGGACCCGGAGGGGAGACCCAGTACTTC
TRBJ2-5	.	.	TRBV10-3	CAISAAGRITLQETQYF	TGTGCCATCAGTGCAGCCGGGAGAATAACTCTTCAAGAGACCCAGTACTTC
TRBJ2-7	TRBD1	.	TRBV4-1	CASSQGTGQTSYEQYF	TGCGCCAGCAGCCAAGGGACAGGTCAAACCAGCTACGAGCAGTACTTC
TRBJ2-5	TRBD1	.	TRBV5-1	CASSLEGQPLRETQYF	TGCGCCAGCAGCTTAGAGGGACAGCCCTTGCGGGAGACCCAGTACTTC